The next 5 T cell receptor beta chains were all read from a single sample in a study of T cell changes during pregnancy in multiple sclerosis. Measured with immunoSEQ multiplex PCR; TCRdb has only the in-frame clones, and not every one. The profile shows about 59,000 clones, 93% of them singletons. The sample consisted of CD8+ T cells from peripheral blood mononuclear cells, taken in the third trimester of pregnancy. These receptors came from a female donor with multiple sclerosis, enrolled in a pregnancy study.

The chain links TRBV27 to TRBJ1-5, with 8 bases matching TRBD1. V lost 4 bases to trimming and J lost 3 bases; unmatched junction nucleotides: 2. The CDR3 consists of 14 residues. The germline V gene encodes CDR1 MNHEY and CDR2 SMNVEV (reference sequence). The CDR3 spells CASSWTGSNQPQHF. CDR3 nucleotide sequence: TGTGCCAGCAGTTGGACAGGGTCCAATCAGCCCCAGCATTTT.

The rearrangement uses TRBV13 and TRBJ2-2, with 8 positions matching TRBD2. The CDR3 covers 17 residues. V trimming: 2 bases; J trimming: 5 bases; junction bases outside the gene matches: 10. CDR1 is PRHDT, CDR2 FYEKMQ, per germline (reference sequence). The CDR3 spells CASSLSGAGVLTGELFF. CDR3 nucleotide sequence: TGTGCCAGCAGCTTATCGGGAGCGGGAGTACTGACCGGGGAGCTGTTTTTT.

The rearrangement uses TRBV30 and TRBJ2-2; 7 bases are a match to TRBD1. The V segment lost 1 base and the J segment 5 bases; nucleotides outside the gene matches: 19. This CDR3 comprises 19 residues. Germline CDR1 reads GTSNPN; CDR2 reads SVGIG (reference sequence). DNA for the CDR3: TGTGCCTGGAGTGGCCCAAACCCCGACAGGGTGGTCCGAACCGGGGAGCTGTTTTTT. This sequence encodes CAWSGPNPDRVVRTGELFF.

The chain uses TRBV27 and TRBJ2-3; weak D call: TRBD1 (6 bases). The CDR3 contains 15 residues. Trimming left V 6 bases short and J 5 bases short, with 18 bases between. In germline, CDR1 is MNHEY, CDR2 SMNVEV (reference sequence). In DNA form, the CDR3 reads TGTGCCAGCAGCAGGGGTATGCGGCGAGTAGATACGCAGTATTTT. Protein: CASSRGMRRVDTQYF.

The CDR3 spells CASSLRVSNQPQHF. CDR3 DNA sequence: TGTGCCAGCAGTTTGAGGGTGAGCAATCAGCCCCAGCATTTT. The V and J genes are TRBV28 and TRBJ1-5; D not certain. The CDR3 runs to 14 residues. Germline V gene data show CDR1 as MDHEN and CDR2 as SYDVKM. V gave up 3 bases and J gave up 1 base, with 7 bases separating them. Variable domain in full (rest from reference TRBV28 and TRBJ1-5): DVKVTQSSRYLVKRTGEKVFLECVQDMDHENMFWYRQDPGLGLRLIYFSYDVKMKEKGDIPEGYSVSREKKERFSLILESASTNQTSMYLCASSLRVSNQPQHFGDGTRLSIL.